One and the same sample provided the 10 T cell receptor beta chains below, sequenced in a study of beta chain features in type 1 diabetes. Findings and caveats of the study: Researchers report that Type 1 diabetes patients had moderately but significantly shorter TCRB CDR3s across all four CD4+ subsets.

The antigens for these receptors are not known. Reverse transcribing all isolated RNA meant expressed TCRB transcripts were sequenced. TCRdb's copy holds only in-frame clones and misses some; the assay was immunoSEQ multiplex PCR. This sample yields 130,000 to 150,000 clones, of which about 13% are seen a single time; approximately 1.3% belongs to the top ten. Material: central memory CD4+ T cells from blood. Every receptor here comes from a man younger than 35 with type 1 diabetes.

J is TRBJ2-1 and V is TRBV27, with D unclear. The CDR3 has 15 amino acids. Looked up from germline, CDR1 is MNHEY and CDR2 is SMNVEV (reference sequence). V was cut by 5 bases and J by 0 bases, with 11 bases left in between. The CDR3: CASSLITSSYNEQFF. CDR3 nucleotides: TGTGCCAGCAGTCTAATAACAAGCTCCTACAATGAGCAGTTCTTC.

This clone was seen repeatedly, ten times or more. The V gene is TRBV11-2, the J gene TRBJ2-7, with D tentatively TRBD2 (5 bases). The length of the CDR3 is 15 residues. V was trimmed by 0 bases and J by 4 bases, leaving 13 bases between them. CDR1 and CDR2 (germline): SGHAT, FQNNGV. In DNA, the CDR3 is TGTGCCAGCAGCTTAGATCAGACGGGAATTTACGAGCAGTACTTC. Translation gives CASSLDQTGIYEQYF.

The chain combines TRBV9 with TRBJ1-1; unclear D gene. This CDR3 has 14 residues. The V gene lost 0 bases and the J gene lost 1 base, with 7 bases spanning the gap. The germline gives CDR1 SGDLS, CDR2 YYNGEE. In DNA form, the CDR3 reads TGTGCCAGCAGCGTAGTGTCCCAGAACACTGAAGCTTTCTTT. Encoded protein: CASSVVSQNTEAFF.

This clone was detected a few times. The V call is TRBV30, the J call TRBJ1-1; D unresolved. Germline V CDR1 and CDR2: GTSNPN, SVGIG (reference sequence). Trimming took 4 bases from V and 1 from J, leaving 10 bases between them. The CDR3 has 13 amino acids. The CDR3 nucleotides are TGTGCCTGGATAAGGCCACGGAACACTGAAGCTTTCTTT. Its protein is CAWIRPRNTEAFF.

This clone was picked up a small number of times. V gene TRBV30 combines with J gene TRBJ1-3, with D possibly being TRBD1 (6 bases). CDR3 length: 15 amino acids. Germline CDR1 and CDR2: GTSNPN and SVGIG (reference sequence). V gave up 0 bases and J gave up 4 bases, with 13 bases separating them. The CDR3: CAWSVLGAQGNTIYF. CDR3 sequence (DNA): TGTGCCTGGAGTGTCTTGGGGGCGCAAGGAAACACCATATATTTT.

This chain joins TRBV5-1 and TRBJ2-7, with 8 nucleotides matching TRBD1. Germline assignment: CDR1 SGHRS and CDR2 YFSETQ. Trimming removed 0 bases from V and 5 bases from J; junction bases left unmatched: 4. CDR3 length: 14 amino acids. CDR3 DNA: TGCGCCAGCAGCTTGGAGGGACAGGTGAACGAGCAGTACTTC. This translates into CASSLEGQVNEQYF.

This clone came up a few times. Other DNA sequences in the sample encode the same CDR3. The chain has TRBV6-1 and TRBJ2-1, with TRBD1 as a possible D gene (5 bases). Looked up from germline, CDR1 is MNHNS and CDR2 is SASEGT. This CDR3 contains 13 residues. Deletions cut 4 bases from V and 4 bases from J, with 8 bases between. CDR3 in amino acids: CASSAQGYNEQFF. Here the CDR3 DNA reads TGTGCCAGCAGTGCCCAGGGTTACAATGAGCAGTTCTTC.

The sample holds a few counts of this clone. V usage is TRBV7-9 and J usage is TRBJ1-1, with D hard to call. V dropped 3 bases and J dropped 9 bases, with 8 bases sitting between them. From germline, CDR1 is SEHNR and CDR2 FQNEAQ (reference sequence). CDR3 length: 11 amino acids. CDR3 in amino acids: CASSFDSQAFF. The DNA of the CDR3 is TGTGCCAGCAGCTTTGACTCACAAGCTTTCTTT.

The chain carries TRBV7-2 and TRBJ2-7, with D perhaps TRBD1 or TRBD2 (7 bases each). V was pared by 8 bases and J by 5 bases, with 19 bases between. The CDR3 is 14 amino acids. Germline CDR1 is SGHTA and CDR2 is FQGNSA. The CDR3 sequence: CASLLGRGQDEQYF. For the CDR3, the DNA is TGTGCCAGCCTTTTAGGGAGGGGGCAAGACGAGCAGTACTTC.

Concerning this clone itself: Distinct nucleotide sequences in the sample also encode this CDR3. The chain recombines TRBV4-1 with TRBJ1-6, with 8 bases identical to TRBD1. V was pared by 0 bases and J by 8 bases, with 3 bases of the junction left unmatched. The CDR3 has 15 residues. Germline V lookup: CDR1 MGHRA, CDR2 YSYEKL. CDR3 amino acids: CASSQEGQGYSPLHF. In DNA, the CDR3 is TGCGCCAGCAGCCAAGAAGGACAGGGATATTCACCCCTCCACTTT.